The clone carrying this T cell receptor (beta chain) was counted a few times. The antigen is not known. The sample belongs to a study of blood T cells in healthy people across ages. General observations from the study: Getting older went along with TCR beta diversity per million T cells dropping roughly linearly. Compared with aged donors, long-lived donors showed fewer expanded clones, suggesting selection.

The CDR3 extends over 12 amino acids. Combining a sample-barcoded 5' primer with a J-beta primer mix, a second PCR ran for about 7 to 11 cycles. A template-switch adaptor that had 12 random nucleotides put a tag on each cDNA molecule. TCRdb reanalysed the 5' RACE reads using MiXCR and keeps one entry per CDR3 protein. The sample shows about a million distinct CDR3 sequences, less than 45% of them seen only once. This receptor was obtained from a man between 18 and 29 years old in good health. Sequenced input: blood. The chain combines TRBV21-1 with TRBJ2-7; the table's TRBD1 call for D was not verified on the DNA. TRBV21-1 is classified as a pseudogene. CDR3 sequence reads: CATHRGGYEQYF. The CDR3 coding sequence is TGTGCCACCCACAGGGGGGGCTACGAGCAGTACTTC.